This entry is about one T cell receptor beta chain. The RNA input was about 0.45 to 1 ug, and it was reverse transcribed with random hexamers. The TCR beta CDR3 was amplified by immunoSEQ multiplex PCR across 54 Vbeta, 13 Jbeta. One entry per CDR3 protein results from TCRdb running MiXCR on the immunoSEQ multiplex PCR reads. The sample lists about 200,000 distinct CDR3 sequences; 90% to 95% were seen once. These data originate in a study of CD8 T cells in Susac syndrome. Trimming removed 7 bases at V and 2 bases at J, with 13 bases between. Germline V gene lookup returns CDR1 SQVTM and CDR2 ANQGSEA. The CDR3 sequence is 13 residues long.

What was sequenced was CD4+ T cells from PBMCs. The clonotype originates from a human donor with multiple sclerosis. V gene TRBV29-1 combines with J gene TRBJ2-3; possibly TRBD2 for D (6 bases). As DNA, the CDR3 is TGCAGCGGGCGGGGACCAAACACAGATACGCAGTATTTT. Its protein is CSGRGPNTDTQYF.